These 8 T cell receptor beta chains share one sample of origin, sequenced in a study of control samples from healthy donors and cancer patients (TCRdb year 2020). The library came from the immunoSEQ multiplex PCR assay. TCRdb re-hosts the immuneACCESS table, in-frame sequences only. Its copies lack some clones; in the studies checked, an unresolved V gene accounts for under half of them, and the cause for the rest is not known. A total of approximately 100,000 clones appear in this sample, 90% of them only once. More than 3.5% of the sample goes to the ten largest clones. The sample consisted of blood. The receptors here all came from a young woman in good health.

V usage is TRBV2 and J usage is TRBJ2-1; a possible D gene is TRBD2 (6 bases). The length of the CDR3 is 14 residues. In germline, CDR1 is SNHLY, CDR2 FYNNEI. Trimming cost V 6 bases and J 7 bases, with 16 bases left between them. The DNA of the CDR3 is TGTGCCAGCAGCCCCTCTCGGGGGTTGAATGAGCAGTTCTTC. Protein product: CASSPSRGLNEQFF.

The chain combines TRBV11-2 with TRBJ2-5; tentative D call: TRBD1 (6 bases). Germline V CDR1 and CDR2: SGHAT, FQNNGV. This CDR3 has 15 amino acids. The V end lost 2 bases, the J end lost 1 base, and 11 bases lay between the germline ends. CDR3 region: CASSLIWGPQETQYF. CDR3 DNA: TGTGCCAGCAGCTTAATTTGGGGGCCCCAAGAGACCCAGTACTTC.

Here the CDR3 reads CASSLEGGSPLHF. In DNA form, the CDR3 reads TGTGCCAGCAGCTTAGAGGGCGGTTCACCCCTCCACTTT. The chain uses TRBV11-3 and TRBJ1-6, with D unclear. The germline V gene encodes CDR1 SGHNT and CDR2 YENEEA. Trimming stripped 0 bases from V and 9 bases from J, with 6 bases between. The CDR3 contains 13 residues.

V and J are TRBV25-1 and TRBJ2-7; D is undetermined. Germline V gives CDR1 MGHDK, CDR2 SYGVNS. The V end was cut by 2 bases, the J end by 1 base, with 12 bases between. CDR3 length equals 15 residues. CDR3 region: CASSESNPGSYEQYF. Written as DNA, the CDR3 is TGTGCCAGCAGTGAAAGCAATCCAGGATCCTACGAGCAGTACTTC.

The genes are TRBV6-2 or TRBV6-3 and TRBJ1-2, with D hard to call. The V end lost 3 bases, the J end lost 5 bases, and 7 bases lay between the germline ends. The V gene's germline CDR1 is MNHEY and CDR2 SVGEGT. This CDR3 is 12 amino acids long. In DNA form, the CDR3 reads TGTGCCAGCAGTTATATGGGGTATGGCTACACCTTC. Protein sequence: CASSYMGYGYTF.

For the CDR3, the DNA is TGTGCCAGTAGTATTCTAGCGGGGGGGCAGTTCTTC. Its translation: CASSILAGGQFF. This chain connects TRBV19 to TRBJ2-1; 11 bases align to TRBD2. Per the germline V gene, CDR1 is LNHDA and CDR2 is SQIVND (reference sequence). The length of the CDR3 is 12 residues. The ends lost 3 bases at V and 12 bases at J; junction bases unmatched: 1. The variable domain in full, with the rest retrieved from reference TRBV19 and TRBJ2-1, is DGGITQSPKYLFRKEGQNVTLSCEQNLNHDAMYWYRQDPGQGLRLIYYSQIVNDFQKGDIAEGYSVSREKKESFPLTVTSAQKNPTAFYLCASSILAGGQFFGPGTRLTVL.

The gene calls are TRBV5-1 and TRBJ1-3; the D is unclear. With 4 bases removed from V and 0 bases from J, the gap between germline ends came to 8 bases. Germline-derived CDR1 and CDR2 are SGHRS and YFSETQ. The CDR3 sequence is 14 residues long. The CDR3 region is CASSPNDSGNTIYF. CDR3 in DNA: TGCGCCAGCAGCCCCAATGACTCTGGAAACACCATATATTTT.

Here the CDR3 reads CASSLDLRRLASDVKLFF. CDR3 nucleotide sequence: TGTGCCAGCAGCTTGGATCTCAGGCGCCTAGCGAGCGATGTGAAGCTGTTTTTT. The chain uses TRBV5-5 and TRBJ2-2; weak D call: TRBD2 (6 bases). The CDR3 runs 18 residues. V shed 0 bases and J shed 12 bases, with 27 bases lying between them. The germline V gene has CDR1 SGHKS and CDR2 YYEKEE (reference sequence).